The text below deals with one TCR beta chain. Antigen unknown. Since a much larger clone is just one base distant, this may be a read error. The time point: newly diagnosed GD, antithyroid drugs for less than 3 months. PBMC RNA was the source of the TCR library. This entry comes from a study of regulatory T cells in long-lasting Graves disease. Arm-PCR of CDR3 regions and iRepertoire HTBI primers were the basis on which TCR beta libraries were built. MiXCR, run by TCRdb on the multiplex PCR reads, gives a single entry per CDR3 protein. Here the sample spans 620,000 or so distinct CDR3 sequences, 16% being singletons. Whole-study findings and limits: New patients shared 966 public clonotypes, and persistent patients shared more, with approximately 2,600. Under persistent disease, TRBV28, TRBJ1-2 and TRBJ2-5 were used preferentially.

The CDR3 extends over 16 amino acids. Germline V lookup: CDR1 MNHEY, CDR2 SVGAGI. These sequences were also reported in another study, on T cells in Graves' hyperthyroidism and ophthalmopathy. Per that paper: Stable disease denoted Graves' hyperthyroidism without ophthalmopathy progression within 18 months. The study left out patients who had uncontrolled infection, other autoimmune disease, pregnancy or lactation.

The receptor was derived from a young woman with Graves disease. V is TRBV6-5 and J is TRBJ2-7; 7 bases fit TRBD1. The material sequenced was peripheral blood mononuclear cells (PBMCs), taken at new diagnosis, from a patient treated with antithyroid drugs. The CDR3 DNA sequence: TGTGCCAGCGGTTACTCCATAACCTCGACAGGGTACGAGCAGTACTTC. Its protein product is CASGYSITSTGYEQYF.